The 3 T cell receptor beta chains below were found in one sample sequenced in a study of human T cells and chemical hapten exposure. The time point is: pre-sensitization, week 0. The treatment here: therapeutic diphenylcyclopropenone sensitization with weekly scalp DPC. TCRdb passed the RACE reads through MiXCR, listing each CDR3 protein once. The sample holds approximately 370,000 distinct CDR3 sequences, 5.5% seen once. The sample was whole blood, taken in connection with sensitization to the hapten diphenylcyclopropenone (DPC). The receptors derive from a woman aged 18-35 years with alopecia areata. Some clones in this sample may be carry-over from other donors' samples.

This clonotype occurred a few times. J is TRBJ1-4 and V is TRBV10-3, with unresolved D. This CDR3 has 16 residues. CDR1 is ENHRY, CDR2 SYGVKD, per germline. V dropped 3 bases and J dropped 8 bases, with 19 bases sitting between them. CDR3: CAISEFRPGMEEKLFF. Written as DNA, the CDR3 is TGTGCCATCAGTGAATTCCGCCCCGGGATGGAAGAAAAACTGTTTTTT.

The chain carries TRBV7-2 and TRBJ1-3, with 10 bases aligning to TRBD1. The ends lost 5 bases at V and 3 bases at J; junction bases unmatched: 4. CDR1 is SGHTA, CDR2 FQGNSA, per germline. The CDR3 extends over 15 amino acids. The CDR3 DNA reads TGTGCCAGCAGCCCCCGGACAGGGGGTGGAAACACCATATATTTT. As protein: CASSPRTGGGNTIYF.

There are many counts of this clonotype. The V and J genes are TRBV13 and TRBJ1-3; TRBD1 matches 8 bases. This CDR3 comprises 14 residues. The germline V gene encodes CDR1 PRHDT and CDR2 FYEKMQ (reference sequence). The junction had 4 bases not matched to a gene; V was cut back by 2 bases and J by 7 bases. As DNA, the CDR3 is TGTGCCAGCAGCTTATCAGGGGGCTCGAACACCATATATTTT. Translating gives CASSLSGGSNTIYF.